The rows below give T cell receptor beta chains drawn from one sample of a study of blood T cell repertoires in COVID-19. Using immunoSEQ multiplex PCR, the repertoire was profiled, and TCRdb retains in-frame clones only, with some absent. The sample has fewer than 250,000 clones; 75% to 90% are singletons. Sequenced: peripheral blood. Receptors were obtained from a man aged 60 to 75 with acute or convalescent COVID-19. Both conserved end residues are part of each CDR3. A D gene is named only where the DNA matches it firmly. A row's size may be missing; if present it is once, few, many or a size class.

d_call: .
cdr3_length: 15
v_call: TRBV4-3
clone_size: .
j_call: TRBJ2-5
cdr3_nt: TGCGCCAGCAGCCAAGCTTTGGGGGGGCGGGAGACCCAGTACTTC
cdr3_aa: CASSQALGGRETQYF

d_call: .
cdr3_length: 18
v_call: TRBV11-2
clone_size: .
j_call: TRBJ2-4
cdr3_nt: TGTGCCAGCAGCTTAGAAGGGCTTGGGACACCCGCCAAAAACATTCAGTACTTC
cdr3_aa: CASSLEGLGTPAKNIQYF

d_call: .
cdr3_length: 17
v_call: TRBV5-1
clone_size: .
j_call: TRBJ1-1
cdr3_nt: TGCGCCAGCAGCACACTTGGACAGAGCCTTCTTAACACTGAAGCTTTCTTT
cdr3_aa: CASSTLGQSLLNTEAFF

d_call: .
cdr3_length: 15
v_call: TRBV19
clone_size: .
j_call: TRBJ2-1
cdr3_nt: TGTGCCAGTAGTATAAACTGGACAGCGGCCAATGAGCAGTTCTTC
cdr3_aa: CASSINWTAANEQFF

d_call: TRBD1
cdr3_length: 17
v_call: TRBV18
clone_size: .
j_call: TRBJ2-5
cdr3_nt: TGTGCCAGCTCACCACCGAGGGGGACAGGGGGATTAGAGACCCAGTACTTC
cdr3_aa: CASSPPRGTGGLETQYF

d_call: .
cdr3_length: 15
v_call: TRBV7-2
clone_size: .
j_call: TRBJ2-5
cdr3_nt: TGTGCCAGTGGAAATCAACTGGCGGGCTGGGAGACCCAGTACTTC
cdr3_aa: CASGNQLAGWETQYF

d_call: .
cdr3_length: 14
v_call: TRBV4-1
clone_size: .
j_call: TRBJ2-3
cdr3_nt: TGCGCCAGCAGCCAGGCGGGAAGCACAGATACGCAGTATTTT
cdr3_aa: CASSQAGSTDTQYF

d_call: TRBD1
cdr3_length: 13
v_call: TRBV11-2
clone_size: .
j_call: TRBJ1-2
cdr3_nt: TGTGCCAGCAGCTACACACGGGACAGCCTCTACACCTTC
cdr3_aa: CASSYTRDSLYTF

d_call: .
cdr3_length: 13
v_call: TRBV12-5
clone_size: .
j_call: TRBJ2-3
cdr3_nt: TGTGCTAGTGGTTTGGACGGGATAGATACGCAGTATTTT
cdr3_aa: CASGLDGIDTQYF

d_call: TRBD1
cdr3_length: 16
v_call: TRBV7-3
clone_size: .
j_call: TRBJ1-2
cdr3_nt: TGTGCCAGCAGCTTACTTGGAGAGGGGGCCCTGGATGGCTACACCTTC
cdr3_aa: CASSLLGEGALDGYTF

d_call: TRBD1
cdr3_length: 12
v_call: TRBV12-3/TRBV12-4
clone_size: once
j_call: TRBJ1-2
cdr3_nt: TGTGCCAGCAGCACAGGGGGCTTTGGCTACACCTTC
cdr3_aa: CASSTGGFGYTF

d_call: .
cdr3_length: 14
v_call: TRBV28
clone_size: few
j_call: TRBJ1-5
cdr3_nt: TGTGCCAGCAATTTCGTCCGGGGCAATCAGCCCCAGCATTTT
cdr3_aa: CASNFVRGNQPQHF

d_call: TRBD2
cdr3_length: 19
v_call: TRBV7-2
clone_size: .
j_call: TRBJ2-1
cdr3_nt: TGTGCCAGCAGCTTAGTTGGCGGCAGCGGGGGGGTACATAACAATGAGCAGTTCTTC
cdr3_aa: CASSLVGGSGGVHNNEQFF

d_call: .
cdr3_length: 14
v_call: TRBV2
clone_size: .
j_call: TRBJ1-1
cdr3_nt: TGTGCCAGCAGCTCCAGGGGCAGGACCCCTGAAGCTTTCTTT
cdr3_aa: CASSSRGRTPEAFF

d_call: .
cdr3_length: 14
v_call: TRBV27
clone_size: few
j_call: TRBJ1-3
cdr3_nt: TGTGCCAGCAAGGGCACAGGGTCTGGAAACACCATATATTTT
cdr3_aa: CASKGTGSGNTIYF

d_call: TRBD2
cdr3_length: 17
v_call: TRBV19
clone_size: few
j_call: TRBJ2-1
cdr3_nt: TGTGCCAGTAGTCCGGGGACTAGCGGGGAATCCTACAATGAGCAGTTCTTC
cdr3_aa: CASSPGTSGESYNEQFF

d_call: .
cdr3_length: 13
v_call: TRBV5-1
clone_size: once
j_call: TRBJ2-7
cdr3_nt: TGCGCCAGCAGCTTGGTTCGGTCCTACGAGCAGTACTTC
cdr3_aa: CASSLVRSYEQYF

d_call: .
cdr3_length: 19
v_call: TRBV11-2
clone_size: .
j_call: TRBJ2-6
cdr3_nt: TGTGCCAGCAGCGCACTCCTTACGACTGCCAGCTCTGGGGCCAACGTCCTGACTTTC
cdr3_aa: CASSALLTTASSGANVLTF